One and the same sample provided the 2 T cell receptor beta chains below, sequenced in a study of T cell changes during pregnancy in multiple sclerosis. Sequenced by immunoSEQ multiplex PCR; TCRdb stores in-frame clones only, minus some. The profile shows approximately 50,000 clones, nearly 95% of them singletons. The input for sequencing was CD4+ T cells from peripheral blood mononuclear cells, taken after pregnancy. All receptors come from a female donor in good health, enrolled as a control in a pregnancy study.

This rearrangement joins TRBV18 to TRBJ2-5; possibly TRBD2 for D (6 bases). Germline-derived CDR1 and CDR2 are KGHSH and LQKENI. V lost 6 bases, J lost 5 bases, and 16 bases lay in between. The CDR3 is 14 residues long. In DNA form, the CDR3 reads TGTGCCAGCTCTTCCCAGCGGGTTGTGGAGACCCAGTACTTC. This translates into CASSSQRVVETQYF. The whole variable domain, remainder taken from reference TRBV18 and TRBJ2-5, is NAGVMQNPRHLVRRRGQEARLRCSPMKGHSHVYWYRQLPEEGLKFMVYLQKENIIDESGMPKERFSAEFPKEGPSILRIQQVVRGDSAAYFCASSSQRVVETQYFGPGTRLLVL.

The V call is TRBV27, the J call TRBJ1-6, with TRBD1 matching 7 bases. Germline V gives CDR1 MNHEY, CDR2 SMNVEV (reference sequence). The ends lost 6 bases at V and 5 bases at J; junction bases unmatched: 7. CDR3 length: 15 residues. CDR3 coding DNA: TGTGCCAGCAGGGACAGGAAGATGAATAATTCACCCCTCCACTTT. Translated: CASRDRKMNNSPLHF.